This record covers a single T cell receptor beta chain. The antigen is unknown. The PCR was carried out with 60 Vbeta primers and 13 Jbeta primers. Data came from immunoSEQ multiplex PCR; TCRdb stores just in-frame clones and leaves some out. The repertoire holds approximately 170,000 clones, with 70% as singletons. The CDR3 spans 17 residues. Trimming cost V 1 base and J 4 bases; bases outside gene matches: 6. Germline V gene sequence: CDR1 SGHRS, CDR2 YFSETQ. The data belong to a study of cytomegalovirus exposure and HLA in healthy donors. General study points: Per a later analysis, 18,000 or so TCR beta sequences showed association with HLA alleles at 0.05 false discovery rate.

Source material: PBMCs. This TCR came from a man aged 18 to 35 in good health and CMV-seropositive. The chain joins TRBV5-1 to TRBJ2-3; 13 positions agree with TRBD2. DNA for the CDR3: TGCGCCAGCAGCTTGTCCGGACTAGCGGGAGAGGCAGATACGCAGTATTTT. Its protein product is CASSLSGLAGEADTQYF. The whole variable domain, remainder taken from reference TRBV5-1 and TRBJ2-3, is KAGVTQTPRYLIKTRGQQVTLSCSPISGHRSVSWYQQTPGQGLQFLFEYFSETQRNKGNFPGRFSGRQFSNSRSEMNVSTLELGDSALYLCASSLSGLAGEADTQYFGPGTRLTVL.